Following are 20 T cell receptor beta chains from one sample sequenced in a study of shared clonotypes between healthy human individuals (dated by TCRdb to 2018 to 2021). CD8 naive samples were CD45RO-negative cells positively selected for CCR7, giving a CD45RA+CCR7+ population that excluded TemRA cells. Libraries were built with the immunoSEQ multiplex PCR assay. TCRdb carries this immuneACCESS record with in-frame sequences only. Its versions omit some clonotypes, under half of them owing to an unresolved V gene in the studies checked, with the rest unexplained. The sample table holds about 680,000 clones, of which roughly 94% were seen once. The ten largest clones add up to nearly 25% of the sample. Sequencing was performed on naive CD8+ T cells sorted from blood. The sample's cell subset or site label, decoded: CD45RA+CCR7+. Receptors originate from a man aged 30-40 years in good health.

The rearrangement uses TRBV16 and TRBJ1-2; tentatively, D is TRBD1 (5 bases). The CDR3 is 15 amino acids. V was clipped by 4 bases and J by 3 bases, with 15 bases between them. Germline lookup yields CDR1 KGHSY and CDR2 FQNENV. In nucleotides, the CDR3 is TGTGCCAGCAGCCCGACAGACGAGCTTTACTATGGCTACACCTTC. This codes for CASSPTDELYYGYTF.

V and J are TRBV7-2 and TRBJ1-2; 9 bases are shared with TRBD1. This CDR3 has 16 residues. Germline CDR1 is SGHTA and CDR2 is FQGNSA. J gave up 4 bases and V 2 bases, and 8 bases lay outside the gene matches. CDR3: CASSLTGGRRGYGYTF. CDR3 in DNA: TGTGCCAGCAGCTTAACAGGGGGCCGAAGGGGCTATGGCTACACCTTC. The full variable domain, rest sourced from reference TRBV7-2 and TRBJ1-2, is GAGVSQSPSNKVTEKGKDVELRCDPISGHTALYWYRQSLGQGLEFLIYFQGNSAPDKSGLPSDRFSAERTGGSVSTLTIQRTQQEDSAVYLCASSLTGGRRGYGYTFGSGTRLTVV.

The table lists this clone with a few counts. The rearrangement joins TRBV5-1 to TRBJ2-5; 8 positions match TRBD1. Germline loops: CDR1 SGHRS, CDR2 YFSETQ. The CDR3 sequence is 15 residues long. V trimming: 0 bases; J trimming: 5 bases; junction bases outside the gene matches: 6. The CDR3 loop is CASSLVGTGQETQYF. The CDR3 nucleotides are TGCGCCAGCAGCTTGGTGGGGACAGGACAGGAGACCCAGTACTTC.

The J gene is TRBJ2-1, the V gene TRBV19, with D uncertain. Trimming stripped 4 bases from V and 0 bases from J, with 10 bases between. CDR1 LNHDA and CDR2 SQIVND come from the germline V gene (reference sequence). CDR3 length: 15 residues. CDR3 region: CASSKLGNSYNEQFF. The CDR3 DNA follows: TGTGCCAGTAGTAAGTTGGGGAACTCCTACAATGAGCAGTTCTTC.

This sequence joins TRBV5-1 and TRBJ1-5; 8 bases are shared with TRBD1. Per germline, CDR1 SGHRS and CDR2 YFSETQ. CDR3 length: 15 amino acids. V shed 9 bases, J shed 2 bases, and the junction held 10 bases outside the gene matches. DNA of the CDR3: TGCGCCACCACGGACAGGGATATGGGCAATCAGCCCCAGCATTTT. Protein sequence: CATTDRDMGNQPQHF.

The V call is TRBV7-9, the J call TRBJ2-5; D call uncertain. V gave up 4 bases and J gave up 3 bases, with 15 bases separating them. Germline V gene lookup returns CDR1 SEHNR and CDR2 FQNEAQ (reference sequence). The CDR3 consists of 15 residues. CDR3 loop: CASSSRTYTEETQYF. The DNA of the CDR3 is TGTGCCAGCAGCTCCCGGACCTACACAGAAGAGACCCAGTACTTC. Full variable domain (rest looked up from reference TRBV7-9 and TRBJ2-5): DTGVSQNPRHKITKRGQNVTFRCDPISEHNRLYWYRQTLGQGPEFLTYFQNEAQLEKSRLLSDRFSAERPKGSFSTLEIQRTEQGDSAMYLCASSSRTYTEETQYFGPGTRLLVL.

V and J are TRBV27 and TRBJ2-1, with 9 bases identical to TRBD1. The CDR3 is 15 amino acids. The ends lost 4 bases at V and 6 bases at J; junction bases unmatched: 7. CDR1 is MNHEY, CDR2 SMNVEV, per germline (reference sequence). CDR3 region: CASSYRDREANEQFF. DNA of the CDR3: TGTGCCAGCAGTTACAGGGACAGGGAGGCCAATGAGCAGTTCTTC.

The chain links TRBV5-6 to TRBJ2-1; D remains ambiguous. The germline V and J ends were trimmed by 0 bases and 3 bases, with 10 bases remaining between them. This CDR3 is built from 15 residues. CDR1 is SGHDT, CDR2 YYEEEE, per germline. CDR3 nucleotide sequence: TGTGCCAGCAGCTTGGATTCTGGTGGCTACAATGAGCAGTTCTTC. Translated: CASSLDSGGYNEQFF.

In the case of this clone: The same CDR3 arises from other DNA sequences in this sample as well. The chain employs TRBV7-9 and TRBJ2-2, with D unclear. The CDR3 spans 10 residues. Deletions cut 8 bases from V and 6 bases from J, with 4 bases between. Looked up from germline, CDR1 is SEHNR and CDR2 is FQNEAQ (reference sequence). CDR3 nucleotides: TGTGCCAGCTCATCCGGGGAGCTGTTTTTT. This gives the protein CASSSGELFF.

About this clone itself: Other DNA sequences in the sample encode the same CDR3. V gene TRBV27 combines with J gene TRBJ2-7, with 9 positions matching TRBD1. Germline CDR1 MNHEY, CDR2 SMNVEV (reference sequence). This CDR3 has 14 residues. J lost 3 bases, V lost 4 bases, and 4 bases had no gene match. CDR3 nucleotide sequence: TGTGCCAGCAGTTCAAGGACAGGGGTCTACGAGCAGTACTTC. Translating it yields CASSSRTGVYEQYF.

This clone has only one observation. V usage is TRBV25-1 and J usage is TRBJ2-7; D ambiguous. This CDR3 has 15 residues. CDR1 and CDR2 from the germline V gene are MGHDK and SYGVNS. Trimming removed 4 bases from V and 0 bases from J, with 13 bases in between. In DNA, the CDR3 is TGTGCCAGCAGTGCCAAAGGACCGAGCTCCTACGAGCAGTACTTC. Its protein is CASSAKGPSSYEQYF.

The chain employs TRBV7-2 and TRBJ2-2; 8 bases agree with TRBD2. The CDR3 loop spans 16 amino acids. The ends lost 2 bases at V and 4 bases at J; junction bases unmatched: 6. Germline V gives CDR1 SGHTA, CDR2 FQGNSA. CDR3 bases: TGTGCCAGCAGCTTACTAGCGGGTGGGAGCACCGGGGAGCTGTTTTTT. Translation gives CASSLLAGGSTGELFF.

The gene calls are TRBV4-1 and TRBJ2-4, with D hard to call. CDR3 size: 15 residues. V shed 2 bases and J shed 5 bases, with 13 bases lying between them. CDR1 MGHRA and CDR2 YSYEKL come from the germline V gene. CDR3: CASSQPLGAENIQYF. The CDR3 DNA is TGCGCCAGCAGCCAACCCTTAGGTGCGGAAAACATTCAGTACTTC.

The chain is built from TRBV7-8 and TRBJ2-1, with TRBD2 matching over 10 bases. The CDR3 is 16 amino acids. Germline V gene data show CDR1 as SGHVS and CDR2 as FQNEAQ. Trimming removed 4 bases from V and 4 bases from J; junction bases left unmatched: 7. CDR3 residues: CASSSSGTSAYNEQFF. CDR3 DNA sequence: TGTGCCAGCAGCTCATCGGGGACTAGCGCATACAATGAGCAGTTCTTC.

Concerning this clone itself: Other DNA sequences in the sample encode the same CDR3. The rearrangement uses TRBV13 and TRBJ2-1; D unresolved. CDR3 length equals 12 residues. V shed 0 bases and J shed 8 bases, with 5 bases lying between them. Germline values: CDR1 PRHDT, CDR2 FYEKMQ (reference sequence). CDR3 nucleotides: TGTGCCAGCAGCTTAGGAGTGGATGAGCAGTTCTTC. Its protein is CASSLGVDEQFF.

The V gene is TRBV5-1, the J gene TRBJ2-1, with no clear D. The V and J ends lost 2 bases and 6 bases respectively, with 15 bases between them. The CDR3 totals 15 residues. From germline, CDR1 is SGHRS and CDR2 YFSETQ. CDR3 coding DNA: TGCGCCAGCAGCTTTGTAGATCACCGAACCAATGAGCAGTTCTTC. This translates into CASSFVDHRTNEQFF. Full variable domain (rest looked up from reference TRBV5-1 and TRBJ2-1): KAGVTQTPRYLIKTRGQQVTLSCSPISGHRSVSWYQQTPGQGLQFLFEYFSETQRNKGNFPGRFSGRQFSNSRSEMNVSTLELGDSALYLCASSFVDHRTNEQFFGPGTRLTVL.

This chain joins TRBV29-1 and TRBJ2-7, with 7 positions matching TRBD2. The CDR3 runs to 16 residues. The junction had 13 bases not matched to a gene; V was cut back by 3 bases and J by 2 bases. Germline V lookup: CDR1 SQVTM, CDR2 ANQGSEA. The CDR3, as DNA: TGCAGCGTTGAGACCCCTGGGGAAGCGGGGCCCTACGAGCAGTACTTC. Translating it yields CSVETPGEAGPYEQYF.

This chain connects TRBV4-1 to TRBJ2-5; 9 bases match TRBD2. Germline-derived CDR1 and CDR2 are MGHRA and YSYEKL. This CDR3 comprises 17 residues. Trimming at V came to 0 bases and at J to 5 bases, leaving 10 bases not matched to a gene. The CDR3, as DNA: TGCGCCAGCAGCCAAGAAGGCGGGAGGGCCGTCTACGAGACCCAGTACTTC. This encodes CASSQEGGRAVYETQYF.

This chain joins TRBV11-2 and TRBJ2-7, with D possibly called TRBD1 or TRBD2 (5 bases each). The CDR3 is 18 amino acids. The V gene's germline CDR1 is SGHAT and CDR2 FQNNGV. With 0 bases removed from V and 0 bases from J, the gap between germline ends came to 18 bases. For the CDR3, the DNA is TGTGCCAGCAGCTTAGATAGGTTTGGGGGTTTTAGCTCCTACGAGCAGTACTTC. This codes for CASSLDRFGGFSSYEQYF.

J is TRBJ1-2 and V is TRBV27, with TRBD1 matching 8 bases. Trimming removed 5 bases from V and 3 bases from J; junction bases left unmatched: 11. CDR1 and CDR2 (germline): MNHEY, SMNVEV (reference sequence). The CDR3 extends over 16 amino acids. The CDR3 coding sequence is TGTGCCAGCAGTCTGATGCCCGGGACAGGCCACTATGGCTACACCTTC. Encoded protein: CASSLMPGTGHYGYTF.